The 29 T cell receptor beta chains below come from one sample, sequenced in a study of blood T cell repertoires in COVID-19. Data came from immunoSEQ multiplex PCR; TCRdb stores just in-frame clones and leaves some out. The sample lists 200,000 or so clones, roughly 88% seen once, with approximately 11% in the top ten. Sequencing input: peripheral blood. These TCRs come from a human donor with active or convalescent COVID-19. The donor label of this sample is uncertain.

J is TRBJ2-7 and V is TRBV28, with 10 bases matching TRBD1. J gave up 6 bases and V 7 bases, and 9 bases lay outside the gene matches. This CDR3 region has 14 residues. CDR1 MDHEN and CDR2 SYDVKM come from the germline V gene. The CDR3 loop reads CASIEDRGSGEQYF. Here the CDR3 DNA reads TGTGCCAGCATTGAGGACAGGGGGTCGGGCGAGCAGTACTTC.

On this clone: This sample also contains other DNA sequences that code for the same CDR3. The chain joins TRBV6-1 to TRBJ1-2, with D tentatively TRBD1 (5 bases). V was cut by 3 bases and J by 4 bases, with 9 bases left in between. The CDR3 is 13 amino acids. Germline V gene sequence: CDR1 MNHNS, CDR2 SASEGT. As DNA, the CDR3 is TGTGCCAGCAGTGAGGACGGGGGCTATGGCTACACCTTC. The encoded protein is CASSEDGGYGYTF.

The rearrangement joins TRBV27 to TRBJ2-5; 8 bases match TRBD1. The CDR3 is made up of 20 amino acids. V shed 5 bases, J shed 0 bases, and the junction held 20 bases outside the gene matches. Germline V gene sequence: CDR1 MNHEY, CDR2 SMNVEV (reference sequence). The CDR3 sequence is CASSTRTGRSHSRNQETQYF. CDR3 in DNA: TGTGCCAGCAGTACCCGGACAGGGAGATCACACTCTAGGAACCAAGAGACCCAGTACTTC.

The chain links TRBV27 to TRBJ2-7, with TRBD1 matching 7 bases. The CDR3 runs to 13 residues. CDR1 is MNHEY, CDR2 SMNVEV, per germline (reference sequence). The V and J ends lost 8 bases and 2 bases, in that order; junction bases with no gene match: 6. The CDR3 DNA sequence: TGTGCCAGCGCTGGGACAGATACCTACGAGCAGTACTTC. As protein: CASAGTDTYEQYF.

J is TRBJ2-7 and V is TRBV4-2; TRBD1 aligns across 9 bases. J was trimmed by 6 bases and V by 4 bases; bases with no gene match: 13. The CDR3 sequence is 16 residues long. CDR1 and CDR2 from the germline V gene are LGHNA and YNFKEQ. In DNA form, the CDR3 reads TGTGCCAGCAGCCGCTCCCTGGACAGGGGATCTGGCGAGCAGTACTTC. This sequence encodes CASSRSLDRGSGEQYF.

This clone has only a few counts. The chain recombines TRBV2 with TRBJ2-7; D may be TRBD1 (5 bases). Trimming cost V 7 bases and J 0 bases, with 13 bases left between them. In germline, CDR1 is SNHLY, CDR2 FYNNEI. This CDR3 region has 14 residues. The CDR3 loop is CASTQDNNSYEQYF. CDR3 bases: TGTGCCAGCACCCAGGACAACAACTCCTACGAGCAGTACTTC. Full variable domain (remainder filled in from reference TRBV2 and TRBJ2-7): EPEVTQTPSHQVTQMGQEVILRCVPISNHLYFYWYRQILGQKVEFLVSFYNNEISEKSEIFDDQFSVERPDGSNFTLKIRSTKLEDSAMYFCASTQDNNSYEQYFGPGTRLTVT.

The chain combines TRBV6-2 or TRBV6-3 with TRBJ1-2; D is undetermined. Germline loops: CDR1 MNHEY, CDR2 SVGEGT. Trimming pared 2 bases from V and 5 bases from J, leaving 3 bases between. CDR3 length: 11 residues. CDR3 protein: CASSYTYGYTF. DNA of the CDR3: TGTGCCAGCAGTTACACATATGGCTACACCTTC.

This sequence joins TRBV5-1 and TRBJ1-2, with TRBD1 matching 10 bases. Germline V gene data show CDR1 as SGHRS and CDR2 as YFSETQ. J was trimmed by 4 bases and V by 4 bases; bases with no gene match: 4. This CDR3 has 14 amino acids. The CDR3 sequence: CASSRDRGSYGYTF. The CDR3 bases are TGCGCCAGCAGCCGGGACAGGGGTAGCTATGGCTACACCTTC.

The chain has TRBV7-2 and TRBJ1-5; D not certain. V was cut by 6 bases and J by 4 bases, with 13 bases left in between. This CDR3 region has 14 residues. Germline CDR1 reads SGHTA; CDR2 reads FQGNSA. CDR3 sequence reads: CASSSRGGNQPQHF. In DNA, the CDR3 is TGTGCCAGCAGTTCTCGGGGAGGGAATCAGCCCCAGCATTTT.

The chain uses TRBV4-3 and TRBJ2-3, with 8 bases identical to TRBD1. CDR1 and CDR2 (germline): LGHNA, YSLEER. CDR3 length: 15 amino acids. V lost 2 bases to trimming and J lost 2 bases; unmatched junction nucleotides: 3. This CDR3 reads CASSQQGAHTDTQYF. The CDR3 DNA follows: TGCGCCAGCAGCCAACAGGGGGCGCACACAGATACGCAGTATTTT.

The V and J genes are TRBV27 and TRBJ2-1, with TRBD2 matching over 13 bases. The J segment lost 4 bases and the V segment lost 7 bases, leaving 10 bases of the junction unmatched. Germline loops: CDR1 MNHEY, CDR2 SMNVEV (reference sequence). The CDR3 runs 17 residues. CDR3 sequence: CASINRLAGGPYNEQFF. The CDR3 DNA reads TGTGCCAGCATTAATCGACTAGCGGGAGGTCCTTACAATGAGCAGTTCTTC.

This chain links TRBV6-6 with TRBJ1-1; TRBD1 might be the D (6 bases). The CDR3 runs 13 residues. The V gene's germline CDR1 is MNHNY and CDR2 SVGAGI (reference sequence). V lost 6 bases and J lost 3, with 11 bases in between. CDR3 bases: TGTGCCAGCAGCCCACAGGGATACACTGAAGCTTTCTTT. Its protein product is CASSPQGYTEAFF.

J is TRBJ1-2 and V is TRBV7-2; 7 nucleotides align to TRBD1. J gave up 6 bases and V 4 bases, and 11 bases lay outside the gene matches. This CDR3 contains 15 residues. Germline CDR1 SGHTA, CDR2 FQGNSA. In nucleotides, the CDR3 is TGTGCCAGCAGCTCAAGGCTGACAGGGAGGCATGGCTACACCTTC. Encoded protein: CASSSRLTGRHGYTF. The whole variable domain, filled in from reference TRBV7-2 and TRBJ1-2, reads GAGVSQSPSNKVTEKGKDVELRCDPISGHTALYWYRQSLGQGLEFLIYFQGNSAPDKSGLPSDRFSAERTGGSVSTLTIQRTQQEDSAVYLCASSSRLTGRHGYTFGSGTRLTVV.

A remark on this clone: The sample has other DNA sequences that encode this CDR3 too. This chain uses TRBV19 with TRBJ1-5; 7 nucleotides align to TRBD1. CDR1 and CDR2 from the germline V gene are LNHDA and SQIVND (reference sequence). The V segment lost 1 base and the J segment 4 bases; nucleotides outside the gene matches: 4. The CDR3 consists of 15 residues. The chain's CDR3 is CASSIGTGVNQPQHF. For the CDR3, the DNA is TGTGCCAGTAGTATAGGGACAGGTGTGAATCAGCCCCAGCATTTT.

This clone was detected only a few times. The V call is TRBV5-4, the J call TRBJ2-7; D is possibly TRBD1 (5 bases). The germline V gene encodes CDR1 SGHNT and CDR2 YYREEE (reference sequence). CDR3 size: 15 residues. The V end lost 4 bases, the J end lost 2 bases, and 16 bases lay between the germline ends. In nucleotides, the CDR3 is TGTGCCAGCAGCACTAAACAGGCGCTCACCTACGAGCAGTACTTC. Its protein product is CASSTKQALTYEQYF.

The chain employs TRBV9 and TRBJ2-1; 8 bases match TRBD2. The CDR3 contains 18 residues. With V trimmed by 0 bases and J by 0 bases, 8 bases remained unmatched. Germline values: CDR1 SGDLS, CDR2 YYNGEE. The DNA for the CDR3 is TGTGCCAGCAGCGTAGATCAGCGGGAGACCCCCTCCTACAATGAGCAGTTCTTC. As protein: CASSVDQRETPSYNEQFF.

The chain carries TRBV12-5 and TRBJ2-3; 11 nucleotides agree with TRBD2. This CDR3 has 16 amino acids. Germline lookup yields CDR1 LGHNT and CDR2 FRNRAP. V was clipped by 4 bases and J by 3 bases; unmatched bases: 6. CDR3 in DNA: TGTGCTAGTGGTTCCAAACTAGCGGGGGCTACAGATACGCAGTATTTT. It codes for CASGSKLAGATDTQYF.

This clone was seen repeatedly, ten times or more. The chain recombines TRBV2 with TRBJ2-7, with TRBD2 matching over 7 bases. CDR1 and CDR2 from the germline V gene are SNHLY and FYNNEI. V shed 2 bases, J shed 4 bases, and the junction held 8 bases outside the gene matches. The length of the CDR3 is 15 residues. This CDR3 reads CASSETTSDTYEQYF. For the CDR3, the DNA is TGTGCCAGCAGTGAAACAACTAGCGATACATACGAGCAGTACTTC. The entire variable domain, with the rest obtained from reference TRBV2 and TRBJ2-7, is as follows: EPEVTQTPSHQVTQMGQEVILRCVPISNHLYFYWYRQILGQKVEFLVSFYNNEISEKSEIFDDQFSVERPDGSNFTLKIRSTKLEDSAMYFCASSETTSDTYEQYFGPGTRLTVT.

In its sample, this clone was seen a few times. J is TRBJ2-1 and V is TRBV2; D gene unclear. The CDR3 sequence is 10 residues long. The germline CDR1 and CDR2 sequences are SNHLY and FYNNEI. Between the trimmed V and J ends, which lost 1 base and 13 bases, there was a span of 5 bases. The CDR3 region has the DNA TGTGCCAGCAGTGAAGGTTTACAGTTCTTC. Its protein product is CASSEGLQFF. Based on the CDR3 plus reference TRBV2 and TRBJ2-1, the full variable domain is EPEVTQTPSHQVTQMGQEVILRCVPISNHLYFYWYRQILGQKVEFLVSFYNNEISEKSEIFDDQFSVERPDGSNFTLKIRSTKLEDSAMYFCASSEGLQFFGPGTRLTVL.

This chain joins TRBV12-5 and TRBJ2-2; D not resolved. Trimming took 5 bases from V and 7 from J, leaving 11 bases between them. The CDR3 spans 13 residues. Germline CDR1 LGHNT, CDR2 FRNRAP. This chain's CDR3 is CASGDPPGGELFF. The CDR3, as DNA: TGTGCTAGTGGTGATCCGCCCGGCGGGGAGCTGTTTTTT. The whole variable domain, filled in from reference TRBV12-5 and TRBJ2-2, reads DARVTQTPRHKVTEMGQEVTMRCQPILGHNTVFWYRQTMMQGLELLAYFRNRAPLDDSGMPKDRFSAEMPDATLATLKIQPSEPRDSAVYFCASGDPPGGELFFGEGSRLTVL.

The V and J genes are TRBV7-9 and TRBJ2-5; tentative D call: TRBD2 (5 bases). Trimming shortened V by 6 bases and J by 2 bases, and 19 bases separated the two germline ends. The CDR3 covers 16 residues. Looked up from germline, CDR1 is SEHNR and CDR2 is FQNEAQ (reference sequence). As DNA, the CDR3 is TGTGCCAGCAGACTTGGTTCTTATGGACTTCAAGAGACCCAGTACTTC. Protein sequence: CASRLGSYGLQETQYF.

The V gene is TRBV27, the J gene TRBJ1-3, with a weak D call TRBD1 (6 bases). V was shortened by 10 bases and J by 4 bases, with 14 bases between the two germline ends. The CDR3 loop spans 13 amino acids. Germline lookup yields CDR1 MNHEY and CDR2 SMNVEV (reference sequence). The DNA for the CDR3 is TGTGCCACCCCCTTTACAGGGGGAAACACCATATATTTT. This codes for CATPFTGGNTIYF.

DNA of the CDR3: TGTGCCAGCAGTGAAGCGACCGAGGGTTCCTATGGCTACACCTTC. Its protein product is CASSEATEGSYGYTF. The chain joins TRBV2 to TRBJ1-2; the D is unclear. This CDR3 contains 15 residues. Trimming pared 0 bases from V and 4 bases from J, leaving 12 bases between. Germline loops: CDR1 SNHLY, CDR2 FYNNEI.

The gene calls are TRBV2 and TRBJ1-5; weak D call: TRBD1 (5 bases). The CDR3 has 16 amino acids. The V end was cut by 2 bases, the J end by 6 bases, with 17 bases between. Germline V gene lookup returns CDR1 SNHLY and CDR2 FYNNEI. The CDR3 sequence is CASSEISGTGGQPQHF. The CDR3 DNA is TGTGCCAGCAGTGAAATCTCAGGGACGGGGGGTCAGCCCCAGCATTTT.

In this sample, this clone turned up once. J is TRBJ2-7 and V is TRBV28; no clear D. The V gene lost 6 bases and the J gene lost 6 bases, with 12 bases spanning the gap. The length of the CDR3 is 12 residues. Per germline, CDR1 MDHEN and CDR2 SYDVKM. The CDR3 here is CASSHPSREQYF. CDR3 nucleotide sequence: TGTGCCAGCAGCCACCCATCGCGCGAGCAGTACTTC.

The V gene is TRBV27, the J gene TRBJ1-2, with unresolved D. The length of the CDR3 is 15 residues. Trimming shortened V by 4 bases and J by 4 bases, and 16 bases separated the two germline ends. Germline CDR1 MNHEY, CDR2 SMNVEV (reference sequence). The CDR3 nucleotides read TGTGCCAGCAGTTCACCCCAGAGAGGGAGCTATGGCTACACCTTC. It yields the protein CASSSPQRGSYGYTF.

The V call is TRBV5-6, the J call TRBJ1-2, with TRBD1 identical over 8 bases. The CDR3 sequence is 14 residues long. After removal of 4 bases from V and 7 bases from J, the junction contained 9 bases not matched to a gene. CDR1 SGHDT and CDR2 YYEEEE come from the germline V gene. The chain's CDR3 is CASSAPGQESGYTF. Written as DNA, the CDR3 is TGTGCCAGCAGCGCTCCGGGACAGGAGAGTGGCTACACCTTC.

This chain joins TRBV19 and TRBJ1-5; tentative D call: TRBD1 (5 bases). V was shortened by 5 bases and J by 4 bases, with 12 bases between the two germline ends. CDR1 is LNHDA and CDR2 is SQIVND in the germline V gene (reference sequence). The CDR3 length is 14 residues. CDR3 loop: CASSPRQLNQPQHF. DNA for the CDR3: TGTGCCAGTAGTCCGAGACAGTTAAATCAGCCCCAGCATTTT.

The J gene is TRBJ2-5, the V gene TRBV7-6, with a tentative D call TRBD1 (6 bases). The germline CDR1 and CDR2 sequences are SGHVS and FNYEAQ. The CDR3 is 12 residues long. The V end was cut by 5 bases, the J end by 5 bases, with 9 bases between. The CDR3 nucleotides are TGTGCCAGCAGCGGACAGAGCGAGACCCAGTACTTC. It is translated as CASSGQSETQYF.